This TCR beta chain was identified in a study of CD8 T cells in Susac syndrome. Study-level findings and limits: Across the total CD8+ repertoires, about 17 Susac-specific public clones were detected, and across the CD8+ TEMRA repertoires, a few such clones were detected.

Comment on this clonotype: Its target is unknown.

The CDR3 length is 13 residues. The V end lost 8 bases, the J end lost 2 bases, and 11 bases lay between the germline ends. CD8+ and CD4+ blood T cells underwent TCR beta sequencing. Negative isolation was used for CD8+ and CD4+ T cells, and FACS enrichment was applied to TEMRA cells. Reverse transcription of about 0.5 to 1 ug RNA used random hexamers. MiXCR, run by TCRdb on the immunoSEQ multiplex PCR reads, gives a single entry per CDR3 protein. This sample has 95,000 to 150,000 distinct CDR3 sequences, with roughly 94% found just once. The specimen sequenced was CD8+ T cells from PBMCs. The V call is TRBV12-3 or TRBV12-4, the J call TRBJ2-3; D remains ambiguous. This TCR was sampled from a human donor with Susac syndrome. The CDR3 DNA sequence: TGTGCCAGCGGGTACTCCCCCACAGATACGCAGTATTTT. Amino acids: CASGYSPTDTQYF.